This passage covers 21 T cell receptor beta chains from one sample sequenced in a study of T-cell reconstitution after alpha-beta-depleted transplantation in children. It was with unique molecular identifiers that the TCRbeta library was prepared. TCRdb fed the PCR reads into MiXCR, producing one record per CDR3 protein. In the table there are about a million distinct CDR3 sequences, about 29% of which are singletons. The input for sequencing was PBMCs, mostly from graft donor cells, taken 360 days after TCRalphabeta/CD19-depleted stem cell transplant. These receptors all stem from a boy younger than two who had a stem cell transplant for SCID, so the T cells may come from the graft donor.

Here the CDR3 reads CASSPVAHEQFF. The CDR3 DNA reads as TGTGCCAGCAGTCCGGTAGCTCATGAGCAGTTCTTC. The V and J genes are TRBV12-3 or TRBV12-4 and TRBJ2-1, with no clear D. The V end was cut by 5 bases, the J end by 8 bases, with 10 bases between. The CDR3 sequence is 12 residues long.

V is TRBV10-3 and J is TRBJ2-5, with D possibly matching TRBD1 (6 bases). The CDR3 has 17 amino acids. Germline loops: CDR1 ENHRY, CDR2 SYGVKD. Trimming removed 5 bases from V and 3 bases from J, with 22 bases in between. CDR3 in DNA: TGTGCCATCAGTTCCCTCCTCCTTGGCCCAGGGGAAGAGACCCAGTACTTC. It translates to CAISSLLLGPGEETQYF.

The chain uses TRBV12-3 or TRBV12-4 and TRBJ1-1; the D is unclear. The length of the CDR3 is 16 residues. V was clipped by 3 bases and J by 1 base, with 15 bases between them. CDR3 DNA: TGTGCCAGCAGTTTTATTTTCATTGGGCGGAACACTGAAGCTTTCTTT. It yields the protein CASSFIFIGRNTEAFF.

This chain links TRBV30 with TRBJ1-4; D remains unclear. The V end was cut by 1 base, the J end by 7 bases, with 4 bases between. Germline-derived CDR1 and CDR2 are GTSNPN and SVGIG (reference sequence). This CDR3 region has 11 residues. The CDR3 DNA reads TGTGCCTGGAGTGATCCTGAAAAACTGTTTTTT. The encoded protein is CAWSDPEKLFF. The full variable domain, its missing parts supplied by reference TRBV30 and TRBJ1-4, is SQTIHQWPATLVQPVGSPLSLECTVEGTSNPNLYWYRQAAGRGLQLLFYSVGIGQISSEVPQNLSASRPQDRQFILSSKKLLLSDSGFYLCAWSDPEKLFFGSGTQLSVL.

The chain couples TRBV12-3 or TRBV12-4 to TRBJ1-1, with D uncertain. The CDR3 is made up of 15 amino acids. Trimming took off 6 bases at V and 4 bases at J, with 18 bases between the two ends. The DNA of the CDR3 is TGTGCCAGCAGGCCCCGACCTAGTGGGAGCACTGAAGCTTTCTTT. It codes for CASRPRPSGSTEAFF.

The gene calls are TRBV5-1 and TRBJ2-6; D call uncertain. V was pared by 7 bases and J by 0 bases, with 17 bases between. Germline assignment: CDR1 SGHRS and CDR2 YFSETQ. The CDR3 is made up of 17 amino acids. The CDR3 DNA reads TGCGCCAGCGGCCTGGAGCTACAGCCCTCTGGGGCCAACGTCCTGACTTTC. This sequence encodes CASGLELQPSGANVLTF.

In its sample, this clonotype was seen a few times. The chain is built from TRBV5-1 and TRBJ1-1; 7 bases match TRBD1. The CDR3 is 16 amino acids. The junction had 7 bases not matched to a gene; V was cut back by 1 base and J by 1 base. Germline assignment: CDR1 SGHRS and CDR2 YFSETQ. CDR3 coding DNA: TGCGCCAGCAGCTTGTGGGGGGACAGCTCGAACACTGAAGCTTTCTTT. Its translation: CASSLWGDSSNTEAFF.

The sample holds a few counts of this clonotype. The chain carries TRBV30 and TRBJ1-3, with unresolved D. The ends were cut back, 0 bases at V and 2 bases at J, with 14 bases in the middle. The germline V gene has CDR1 GTSNPN and CDR2 SVGIG (reference sequence). The CDR3 extends over 16 amino acids. CDR3 in amino acids: CAWSVSVWAAGNTIYF. In DNA form, the CDR3 reads TGTGCCTGGAGTGTATCGGTTTGGGCAGCTGGAAACACCATATATTTT.

This clonotype was found a few times. The gene calls are TRBV15 and TRBJ2-1, with D perhaps TRBD2 (6 bases). In germline, CDR1 is LNHNV, CDR2 YYDKDF (reference sequence). Deletions cut 1 base from V and 10 bases from J, with 14 bases between. The CDR3 is made up of 14 amino acids. The CDR3 loop reads CATSRVSPEGEQFF. The CDR3 DNA reads as TGTGCCACCAGCAGAGTATCCCCGGAGGGCGAGCAGTTCTTC. Complete variable domain (other parts from reference TRBV15 and TRBJ2-1): DAMVIQNPRYQVTQFGKPVTLSCSQTLNHNVMYWYQQKSSQAPKLLFHYYDKDFNNEADTPDNFQSRRPNTSFCFLDIRSPGLGDTAMYLCATSRVSPEGEQFFGPGTRLTVL.

The chain has TRBV5-1 and TRBJ2-5; TRBD1 or TRBD2 may be the D gene (5 bases each). Trimming pared 6 bases from V and 1 base from J, leaving 10 bases between. The CDR3 totals 13 residues. The germline V gene has CDR1 SGHRS and CDR2 YFSETQ. The CDR3 loop reads CASNRDGQETQYF. Written as DNA, the CDR3 is TGCGCCAGCAACCGGGACGGCCAAGAGACCCAGTACTTC.

The chain couples TRBV9 to TRBJ2-5, with a tentative D call TRBD2 (5 bases). This CDR3 contains 11 residues. V was trimmed by 4 bases and J by 7 bases, leaving 8 bases between them. Germline V gene lookup returns CDR1 SGDLS and CDR2 YYNGEE. The CDR3: CASSPEGTQYF. CDR3 bases: TGTGCCAGCAGCCCCGAGGGGACCCAGTACTTC.

The chain employs TRBV7-9 and TRBJ1-1, with 10 bases identical to TRBD1. The trim removed 0 bases at V and 3 bases at J, leaving 1 base unmatched. This CDR3 region has 15 residues. In germline, CDR1 is SEHNR, CDR2 FQNEAQ (reference sequence). CDR3 residues: CASSLATGGHTEAFF. CDR3 bases: TGTGCCAGCAGCTTAGCGACAGGGGGCCACACTGAAGCTTTCTTT.

V is TRBV20-1 and J is TRBJ1-6, with a tentative D call TRBD1 (5 bases). From germline, CDR1 is DFQATT and CDR2 SNEGSKA (reference sequence). Trimming left V 0 bases short and J 14 bases short, with 14 bases between. The CDR3 is 13 amino acids. The CDR3 loop is CSARDSAGMALHF. The DNA for the CDR3 is TGCAGTGCTAGAGATTCCGCAGGGATGGCCCTCCACTTT.

This clonotype was seen more than once but under ten times. This chain links TRBV6-6 with TRBJ2-7; maybe TRBD2 (5 bases). CDR1 and CDR2 (germline): MNHNY, SVGAGI (reference sequence). This CDR3 contains 13 residues. V lost 4 bases, J lost 7 bases, and 14 bases lay in between. The CDR3 here is CASSSVPSGEQYF. CDR3 sequence (DNA): TGTGCCAGCAGTTCCGTCCCTTCGGGGGAGCAGTACTTC.

This clonotype was observed many times. The chain couples TRBV20-1 to TRBJ2-1, with 9 bases matching TRBD2. The CDR3 consists of 15 residues. Germline assignment: CDR1 DFQATT and CDR2 SNEGSKA (reference sequence). V was clipped by 7 bases and J by 0 bases; unmatched bases: 7. CDR3 loop: CSGRGSGSSYNEQFF. In DNA form, the CDR3 reads TGCAGTGGGAGGGGTAGCGGGAGCTCCTACAATGAGCAGTTCTTC.

This clonotype has a handful of counts. The rearrangement uses TRBV7-2 and TRBJ2-1; 8 bases line up with TRBD1. The CDR3 has 15 residues. Germline loops: CDR1 SGHTA, CDR2 FQGNSA. The V and J ends lost 3 bases and 5 bases, in that order; junction bases with no gene match: 6. CDR3 sequence (DNA): TGTGCCAGCAGCTTCGCTGGGACAGGCCACAATGAGCAGTTCTTC. Amino acids: CASSFAGTGHNEQFF.

This chain connects TRBV9 to TRBJ2-1, with 9 nucleotides matching TRBD2. The germline CDR1 and CDR2 sequences are SGDLS and YYNGEE. The CDR3 covers 16 residues. The V gene end was trimmed by 4 bases and the J gene end by 8 bases; junction bases not matched to a gene: 13. The CDR3 sequence is CASSPYGSGGRDEQFF. The CDR3 DNA follows: TGTGCCAGCAGCCCTTACGGGAGCGGGGGGCGGGATGAGCAGTTCTTC. Using reference TRBV9 and TRBJ2-1 for the parts outside the CDR3, the full variable domain is DSGVTQTPKHLITATGQRVTLRCSPRSGDLSVYWYQQSLDQGLQFLIQYYNGEERAKGNILERFSAQQFPDLHSELNLSSLELGDSALYFCASSPYGSGGRDEQFFGPGTRLTVL.

This clonotype was counted only a few times. This sequence joins TRBV28 and TRBJ1-2, with 8 bases identical to TRBD1. CDR1 is MDHEN and CDR2 is SYDVKM in the germline V gene. This CDR3 comprises 15 residues. V shed 1 base and J 2 bases; nucleotides not matched to a gene: 3. The CDR3 spells CASSLSRTGNYGYTF. DNA for the CDR3: TGTGCCAGCAGTTTATCTCGGACAGGGAACTATGGCTACACCTTC.

The chain joins TRBV14 to TRBJ2-2; D is unresolved. The CDR3 totals 12 residues. Trimming stripped 0 bases from V and 7 bases from J, with 3 bases between. Germline assignment: CDR1 SGHDN and CDR2 FVKESK. The CDR3 sequence: CASSQEVGELFF. The CDR3 nucleotides read TGTGCCAGCAGCCAAGAGGTCGGGGAGCTGTTTTTT.

This clonotype showed up many times. This chain links TRBV2 with TRBJ1-4; the match to TRBD1 covers 9 bases. Germline CDR1 SNHLY, CDR2 FYNNEI. J was trimmed by 8 bases and V by 8 bases; bases with no gene match: 9. The CDR3 contains 14 residues. The CDR3 reads CASGRQGVGEKLFF. CDR3 nucleotide sequence: TGTGCCAGCGGGAGACAGGGGGTAGGGGAAAAACTGTTTTTT.

The rearrangement uses TRBV5-6 and TRBJ1-2; D is unresolved. Germline values: CDR1 SGHDT, CDR2 YYEEEE. Trimming removed 2 bases from V and 5 bases from J, with 19 bases in between. CDR3 length: 16 amino acids. The CDR3 reads CASSLVSQRWWYGYTF. In DNA form, the CDR3 reads TGTGCCAGCAGCTTAGTTAGCCAGCGTTGGTGGTATGGCTACACCTTC.